One sample yielded the 25 T cell receptor beta chains listed below, sequenced in a study of OX40 agonist ivuxolimab in advanced cancers. Sequenced by immunoSEQ multiplex PCR; TCRdb stores in-frame clones only, minus some. The table shows about 66,000 clones, with about nine tenths occurring only once. The sequences come from CD4+ or CD8+ T cells sorted from blood, collected in a trial of the OX40 agonist ivuxolimab. Every receptor here comes from an adult with an advanced solid tumor such as melanoma, head and neck, liver or kidney cancer.

V gene TRBV5-1 combines with J gene TRBJ1-5; D gene ambiguous. The germline gives CDR1 SGHRS, CDR2 YFSETQ. The CDR3 runs 15 residues. The V and J ends lost 2 bases and 3 bases respectively, with 12 bases between them. CDR3 region: CASSLTGISNQPQHF. The DNA of the CDR3 is TGCGCCAGCAGCTTAACGGGGATTTCCAATCAGCCCCAGCATTTT.

J is TRBJ1-1 and V is TRBV10-2; D uncertain. CDR1 WSHSY and CDR2 SAAADI come from the germline V gene. The CDR3 length is 10 residues. The V end was cut by 6 bases, the J end by 9 bases, with 8 bases between. CDR3 coding DNA: TGCGCCAGCAGGGAGGGAAAAGCTTTCTTT. Protein sequence: CASREGKAFF.

V and J are TRBV15 and TRBJ2-2; a possible D gene is TRBD1 (5 bases). Trimming left V 1 base short and J 6 bases short, with 15 bases between. The CDR3 is made up of 16 amino acids. CDR1 and CDR2 from the germline V gene are LNHNV and YYDKDF (reference sequence). DNA of the CDR3: TGTGCCACCAGCAGAGGCGGACAACCGAGCCCCGGGGAGCTGTTTTTT. Translation gives CATSRGGQPSPGELFF.

This clone has only one observation. The V gene is TRBV29-1, the J gene TRBJ1-5, with 7 positions matching TRBD1. The CDR3 runs 15 residues. The trim removed 6 bases at V and 3 bases at J, leaving 11 bases unmatched. The germline CDR1 and CDR2 sequences are SQVTM and ANQGSEA. The CDR3 here is CSVGSGTAFNQPQHF. The CDR3 nucleotides are TGCAGCGTCGGCTCCGGGACAGCCTTCAATCAGCCCCAGCATTTT.

The chain carries TRBV5-1 and TRBJ1-1; D perhaps matches TRBD1 (6 bases). The CDR3 has 17 residues. The V gene lost 4 bases and the J gene lost 3 bases, with 22 bases spanning the gap. Germline values: CDR1 SGHRS, CDR2 YFSETQ. The CDR3 nucleotides read TGCGCCAGCAGCCCCGGATCCGGGGGCTCGAAGGACACTGAAGCTTTCTTT. Protein sequence: CASSPGSGGSKDTEAFF.

This clone has a handful of counts. The chain links TRBV27 to TRBJ1-6; D might be TRBD1 (5 bases). Deletions cut 6 bases from V and 8 bases from J, with 8 bases between. This CDR3 contains 12 residues. Per germline, CDR1 MNHEY and CDR2 SMNVEV (reference sequence). In DNA, the CDR3 is TGTGCCAGCAGCGAAGGGGATTCACCCCTCCACTTT. As protein: CASSEGDSPLHF.

V and J are TRBV18 and TRBJ1-1; 10 bases match TRBD1. Trimming took 1 base from V and 0 from J; bases not matched to a gene: 5. Germline V CDR1 and CDR2: KGHSH, LQKENI. This CDR3 region has 17 residues. CDR3 region: CASSPQAGQGMNTEAFF. CDR3 nucleotide sequence: TGTGCCAGCTCACCACAGGCGGGACAGGGGATGAACACTGAAGCTTTCTTT.

This clone is deemed medium-sized. The chain uses TRBV30 and TRBJ1-3, with D unresolved. Per germline, CDR1 GTSNPN and CDR2 SVGIG (reference sequence). This CDR3 contains 11 residues. Trimming shortened V by 4 bases and J by 0 bases, and 1 base separated the two germline ends. In DNA form, the CDR3 reads TGTGCCTGGACCTCTGGAAACACCATATATTTT. Translated, it gives CAWTSGNTIYF.

This clone was picked up many times. V is TRBV4-3 and J is TRBJ1-2; TRBD1 might be the D (6 bases). Germline values: CDR1 LGHNA, CDR2 YSLEER. The CDR3 sequence is 15 residues long. Trimming took 0 bases from V and 0 from J, leaving 8 bases between them. CDR3 residues: CASSQDGGTNYGYTF. Written as DNA, the CDR3 is TGCGCCAGCAGCCAAGATGGGGGCACTAACTATGGCTACACCTTC.

The chain recombines TRBV5-1 with TRBJ1-3, with 7 bases lining up with TRBD1. The germline gives CDR1 SGHRS, CDR2 YFSETQ. This CDR3 comprises 15 residues. V trimming: 0 bases; J trimming: 4 bases; junction bases outside the gene matches: 4. CDR3 nucleotide sequence: TGCGCCAGCAGCTTGGCGGGGGACAGCGGAAACACCATATATTTT. This sequence encodes CASSLAGDSGNTIYF.

The V and J genes are TRBV11-2 and TRBJ2-3; D remains unclear. V was cut by 5 bases and J by 4 bases, with 16 bases left in between. Germline V gene lookup returns CDR1 SGHAT and CDR2 FQNNGV. This CDR3 has 15 residues. The CDR3 reads CASSPTTGVPDTQYF. CDR3 in DNA: TGTGCCAGCAGCCCTACGACTGGGGTTCCAGATACGCAGTATTTT.

The genes are TRBV11-3 and TRBJ2-3; a possible D gene is TRBD2 (5 bases). The CDR3 length is 18 residues. Trimming cost V 5 bases and J 4 bases, with 25 bases left between them. Germline CDR1 SGHNT, CDR2 YENEEA. The CDR3 is CASSLADKGNSTSDTQYF. The CDR3 bases are TGTGCCAGCAGCCTAGCTGATAAGGGAAACAGCACGTCAGATACGCAGTATTTT.

V and J are TRBV5-1 and TRBJ1-5; no definite D call. Trimming took 2 bases from V and 0 from J, leaving 9 bases between them. Germline values: CDR1 SGHRS, CDR2 YFSETQ. The CDR3 consists of 15 residues. CDR3 in DNA: TGCGCCAGCAGCTTTTCAGGAGGTAGCAATCAGCCCCAGCATTTT. Its translation: CASSFSGGSNQPQHF.

The rearrangement joins TRBV6-5 to TRBJ1-5; weak D call: TRBD1 (5 bases). Trimming stripped 5 bases from V and 10 bases from J, with 18 bases between. The length of the CDR3 is 14 residues. Germline values: CDR1 MNHEY, CDR2 SVGAGI. Here the CDR3 reads CASSPLTAVGPQHF. The CDR3 region has the DNA TGTGCCAGCAGTCCACTGACAGCCGTGGGTCCCCAGCATTTT.

The chain joins TRBV7-6 to TRBJ1-2, with D possibly TRBD1 on 5 matching bases. The V gene's germline CDR1 is SGHVS and CDR2 FNYEAQ. V was trimmed by 0 bases and J by 7 bases, leaving 9 bases between them. The CDR3 is 13 amino acids. CDR3 sequence reads: CASSLAGTGGYTF. The DNA of the CDR3 is TGTGCCAGCAGCTTAGCCGGGACTGGTGGCTACACCTTC.

The chain has TRBV12-5 and TRBJ1-5; 10 nucleotides agree with TRBD1. Germline V gene data show CDR1 as LGHNT and CDR2 as FRNRAP. After removal of 6 bases from V and 1 base from J, the junction contained 6 bases not matched to a gene. The CDR3 contains 16 residues. CDR3 DNA: TGTGCTAGTGGGGCTAGACAGGGGGCGAGCAATCAGCCCCAGCATTTT. This translates into CASGARQGASNQPQHF.

V usage is TRBV4-1 and J usage is TRBJ1-3, with TRBD1 as a possible D gene (6 bases). V was cut by 4 bases and J by 5 bases, with 12 bases left in between. This CDR3 has 14 residues. CDR1 is MGHRA, CDR2 YSYEKL, per germline. CDR3 protein: CASSRSGDRNTIYF. CDR3 nucleotides: TGCGCCAGCAGCCGGTCGGGGGACAGAAACACCATATATTTT.

The V and J genes are TRBV7-3 and TRBJ2-1; either TRBD1 or TRBD2 may fit D (5 bases each). Germline V gene lookup returns CDR1 SGHTA and CDR2 FQGTGA. The CDR3 runs 14 residues. Trimming cost V 4 bases and J 8 bases, with 15 bases left between them. The CDR3 sequence is CASSSSLQGDEQFF. CDR3 bases: TGTGCCAGCAGCTCTTCCCTTCAGGGAGATGAGCAGTTCTTC.

A word on this clone: Different DNA sequences within this sample yield the same CDR3. The rearrangement links TRBV6-5 to TRBJ2-3, with a possible D match to TRBD2 (7 bases). The CDR3 extends over 15 amino acids. Trimming removed 2 bases at V and 1 base at J, with 10 bases between. Germline V CDR1 and CDR2: MNHEY, SVGAGI. In DNA form, the CDR3 reads TGTGCCAGCAGTTACGGGGGGGCCGGCACAGATACGCAGTATTTT. Amino acid sequence: CASSYGGAGTDTQYF.

This chain links TRBV5-6 with TRBJ2-2, with D perhaps matching TRBD1 (6 bases). Trimming shortened V by 2 bases and J by 4 bases, and 21 bases separated the two germline ends. This CDR3 has 18 residues. Germline CDR1 and CDR2: SGHDT and YYEEEE. The DNA of the CDR3 is TGTGCCAGCAGCTTACGTACGGGACAACCCATGCGCACCGGGGAGCTGTTTTTT. This translates into CASSLRTGQPMRTGELFF.

This clone came up once. The chain couples TRBV7-2 to TRBJ2-7; 9 bases line up with TRBD1. With 5 bases clipped from V and 3 bases from J, the junction kept 14 bases outside the gene matches. Germline loops: CDR1 SGHTA, CDR2 FQGNSA. CDR3 length equals 17 residues. CDR3 in amino acids: CASSLGTGTYYYYEQYF. The CDR3 region has the DNA TGTGCCAGCAGCCTCGGGACAGGGACTTACTACTACTACGAGCAGTACTTC.

The chain has TRBV7-3 and TRBJ2-7, with D uncertain. In germline, CDR1 is SGHTA, CDR2 FQGTGA. V was clipped by 1 base and J by 2 bases, with 9 bases between them. The CDR3 has 14 amino acids. The CDR3 here is CASSLMQVTYEQYF. As DNA, the CDR3 is TGTGCCAGCAGCTTAATGCAGGTAACCTACGAGCAGTACTTC.

The CDR3 loop reads CAIGSVSGYEQYF. The DNA for the CDR3 is TGTGCCATCGGGTCGGTTAGCGGGTACGAGCAGTACTTC. The chain uses TRBV10-3 and TRBJ2-7; 7 bases line up with TRBD2. Germline V CDR1 and CDR2: ENHRY, SYGVKD. The CDR3 extends over 13 amino acids. The junction had 8 bases not matched to a gene; V was cut back by 8 bases and J by 4 bases.

In this sample, this clone turned up a few times. V gene TRBV10-3 combines with J gene TRBJ1-1; the match to TRBD1 covers 8 bases. The V and J ends lost 11 bases and 3 bases, in that order; junction bases with no gene match: 8. The CDR3 runs 13 residues. The germline gives CDR1 ENHRY, CDR2 SYGVKD. CDR3 sequence reads: CAVQGAADTEAFF. In nucleotides, the CDR3 is TGTGCCGTCCAGGGGGCCGCGGACACTGAAGCTTTCTTT.

CDR3 sequence reads: CASSLDRKGEQYF. The DNA for the CDR3 is TGTGCCAGCAGCTTGGACAGGAAGGGCGAGCAGTACTTC. The chain carries TRBV7-2 and TRBJ2-7; 7 bases align to TRBD1. The CDR3 is made up of 13 amino acids. The germline gives CDR1 SGHTA, CDR2 FQGNSA. V lost 3 bases and J lost 6; bases outside the gene matches: 5.